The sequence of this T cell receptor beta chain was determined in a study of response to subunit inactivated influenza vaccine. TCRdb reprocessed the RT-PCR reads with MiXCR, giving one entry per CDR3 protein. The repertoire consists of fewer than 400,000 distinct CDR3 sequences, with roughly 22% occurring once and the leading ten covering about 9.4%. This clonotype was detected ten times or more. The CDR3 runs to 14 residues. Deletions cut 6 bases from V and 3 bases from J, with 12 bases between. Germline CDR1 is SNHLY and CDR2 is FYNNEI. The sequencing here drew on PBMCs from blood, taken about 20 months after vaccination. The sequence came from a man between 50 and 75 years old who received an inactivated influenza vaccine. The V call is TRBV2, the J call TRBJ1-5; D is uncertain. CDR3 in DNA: TGTGCCAGCAGGGAGGGCCTCCTCAATCAGCCCCAGCATTTT. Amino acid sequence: CASREGLLNQPQHF.